These 29 T cell receptor beta chains originate from one sample sequenced in a study of molecular identifiers for immune sequencing clone quantification (dated by TCRdb to the late 2010s). Libraries were made using PCR. Instrument used: Illumina HiSeq 4000. TCRdb redid the processing of the public reads, applying fastp at Q25 and MiXCR, and retained in-frame beta chains. Merged by CDR3 protein, the rows form single entries marked with the most common genes and DNA. The sample profile shows under 85,000 distinct CDR3 sequences; less than 20% of them were found once. The ten largest clonotypes hold 1.4% to 1.5% of the sample. The sequenced material came from naive CD8+ T cells from blood, with Jurkat cell RNA spiked in. What this sample's cell subset or site label stands for: FACS-sorted CD8+CD4-CCR7+CD45RA+ naive T cells. Every receptor here comes from a human donor in good health. Some libraries in this study had Jurkat cell RNA spiked in.

This clonotype has a handful of counts. The CDR3 loop is CASSESGAIYEQYF. The CDR3 DNA is TGCGCCAGCAGTGAGTCCGGGGCTATCTACGAGCAGTACTTC. This chain joins TRBV10-1 and TRBJ2-7, with D possibly called TRBD1 or TRBD2 (5 bases each). Germline CDR1 and CDR2: WNHNN and SYGVQD (reference sequence). V shed 0 bases and J shed 3 bases, with 9 bases lying between them. The CDR3 is made up of 14 amino acids.

This clonotype was counted many times. The chain couples TRBV27 to TRBJ2-7; D possibly corresponds to TRBD2 (5 bases). The CDR3 consists of 15 residues. Per germline, CDR1 MNHEY and CDR2 SMNVEV (reference sequence). With 5 bases removed from V and 2 bases from J, the gap between germline ends came to 16 bases. The CDR3 coding sequence is TGTGCCAGCAGTCCTGGCTTTGGAGCGGCCTACGAGCAGTACTTC. This sequence encodes CASSPGFGAAYEQYF.

Concerning this clonotype: At one boundary the junction diverges from the germline segment, which might be a read error. This chain uses TRBV7-9 with TRBJ2-1; 7 bases are shared with TRBD1. Germline V gene data show CDR1 as SEHNR and CDR2 as FQNEAQ (reference sequence). The CDR3 covers 15 residues. CDR3 sequence: CASDGDSWSYNEQLF. The CDR3 DNA reads as TGTGCCAGCGATGGGGACAGTTGGTCCTACAATGAGCAGCTCTTC.

As concerns this clonotype: A read error may produce the germline difference seen at one junction end. This chain uses TRBV15 with TRBJ2-1, with 9 positions matching TRBD2. Germline-derived CDR1 and CDR2 are LNHNV and YYDKDF (reference sequence). There are 15 residues in the CDR3. The CDR3 DNA reads as TGTGCCACCAGCATCCGGCGGGAGGGCTACCATGAGCAGTTCTTC. As protein: CATSIRREGYHEQFF. The whole variable domain, filled in from reference TRBV15 and TRBJ2-1, reads DAMVIQNPRYQVTQFGKPVTLSCSQTLNHNVMYWYQQKSSQAPKLLFHYYDKDFNNEADTPDNFQSRRPNTSFCFLDIRSPGLGDTAMYLCATSIRREGYHEQFFGPGTRLTVL.

Worth noting for this clonotype: This may come from a read error, since a much larger clone is one base off. The rearrangement joins TRBV12-3 or TRBV12-4 to TRBJ1-2, with D hard to call. V was cut by 11 bases and J by 4 bases, with 23 bases left in between. There are 15 residues in the CDR3. CDR3 DNA sequence: TGTGCCGGCCAGTTTGTGTCCAGGAACAGCTATGGCTACACCTTC. This gives the protein CAGQFVSRNSYGYTF.

This clonotype has ten or more counts. The rearrangement uses TRBV2 and TRBJ2-1; D uncertain. The CDR3 has 11 residues. Trimming stripped 8 bases from V and 9 bases from J, with 11 bases between. Germline CDR1 and CDR2: SNHLY and FYNNEI. CDR3 region: CASLFGVEQFF. CDR3 in DNA: TGTGCCAGCCTTTTTGGGGTTGAGCAGTTCTTC.

To note about this clonotype: A clone one base away is much larger, so this may be a read error. The chain combines TRBV20-1 with TRBJ2-7, with D possibly matching TRBD2 (5 bases). Per germline, CDR1 DFQATT and CDR2 SNEGSKA (reference sequence). The length of the CDR3 is 14 residues. V lost 6 bases and J 4 bases, leaving 19 bases between the germline ends. In DNA, the CDR3 is TGCAGTGCCGGTATAGGACCAGCGGTATACGAGCAGTACTTC. This encodes CSAGIGPAVYEQYF.

The chain is built from TRBV28 and TRBJ1-1; D gene unclear. The CDR3 consists of 15 residues. In germline, CDR1 is MDHEN, CDR2 SYDVKM. Trimming removed 2 bases at V and 4 bases at J, with 14 bases between. CDR3 sequence reads: CASSLVRRVSTEAFF. CDR3 DNA sequence: TGTGCCAGCAGTTTAGTGCGGCGGGTTAGCACTGAAGCTTTCTTT.

This clonotype has at least ten counts. Lacking the conserved final phenylalanine or tryptophan, this CDR3 likely reflects a read error. The DNA is left out, because the CDR3 cannot be placed on it with certainty; the CDR3 is given as TCRdb lists it. The CDR3 protein is CATSSAWASGTEKY. The chain uses TRBV15 and TRBJ2-7; TRBD1 reflects the table's D call only, with no check against the DNA. The CDR3 is made up of 14 amino acids, end residues included. The germline V gene has CDR1 LNHNV and CDR2 YYDKDF (reference sequence).

This clonotype was found many times. V gene TRBV2 combines with J gene TRBJ2-3; the match to TRBD2 covers 8 bases. V lost 1 base, J lost 5 bases, and 8 bases stayed unmatched. This CDR3 contains 16 residues. The germline CDR1 and CDR2 sequences are SNHLY and FYNNEI. CDR3 in amino acids: CASSEGGLAGLDTQYF. The CDR3 nucleotides read TGTGCCAGCAGTGAAGGTGGGCTAGCGGGTCTAGATACGCAGTATTTT.

The chain combines TRBV5-6 with TRBJ2-7, with D possibly being TRBD2 (6 bases). Germline V gene sequence: CDR1 SGHDT, CDR2 YYEEEE. The CDR3 consists of 15 residues. The V gene lost 1 base and the J gene lost 2 bases, with 13 bases spanning the gap. The CDR3 reads CASSLSGGVAYEQYF. The DNA for the CDR3 is TGTGCCAGCAGCTTGTCCGGCGGGGTCGCCTACGAGCAGTACTTC. Full variable domain (remainder filled in from reference TRBV5-6 and TRBJ2-7): DAGVTQSPTHLIKTRGQQVTLRCSPKSGHDTVSWYQQALGQGPQFIFQYYEEEERQRGNFPDRFSGHQFPNYSSELNVNALLLGDSALYLCASSLSGGVAYEQYFGPGTRLTVT.

In its sample, this clonotype was seen many times. The genes are TRBV7-6 and TRBJ2-3, with TRBD2 matching over 11 bases. Looked up from germline, CDR1 is SGHVS and CDR2 is FNYEAQ. This CDR3 contains 17 residues. With 3 bases clipped from V and 10 bases from J, the junction kept 15 bases outside the gene matches. This chain's CDR3 is CASSFVGTSGPTGAQYF. The CDR3 DNA sequence: TGTGCCAGCAGCTTCGTCGGGACTAGCGGCCCTACGGGGGCGCAGTATTTT.

This clonotype was detected ten times or more. The chain links TRBV7-3 to TRBJ2-1, with 10 bases aligning to TRBD2. Germline V gene lookup returns CDR1 SGHTA and CDR2 FQGTGA. The V and J ends lost 3 bases and 9 bases, in that order; junction bases with no gene match: 11. The CDR3 extends over 16 amino acids. In DNA form, the CDR3 reads TGTGCCAGCAGCTTGACCCTAGCGGGAGTAGGTAGTGAGCAGTTCTTC. Its translation is CASSLTLAGVGSEQFF.

As concerns this clonotype: A read error is possible here, since a much larger clone lies one base away. The chain carries TRBV4-1 and TRBJ2-1, with D hard to call. Germline V gives CDR1 MGHRA, CDR2 YSYEKL. The CDR3 contains 12 residues. The CDR3 DNA reads TGCGCCAGCAGCCAAGGTAGGGATGAGCAGCTCTTC. Protein sequence: CASSQGRDEQLF.

In this sample, this clonotype turned up many times. The chain joins TRBV7-2 to TRBJ2-1; a weak D match, TRBD2 (6 bases). Trimming removed 5 bases from V and 0 bases from J, with 14 bases in between. Germline V CDR1 and CDR2: SGHTA, FQGNSA. CDR3 length: 16 residues. This CDR3 reads CASSTLGGSSYNEQFF. The CDR3 bases are TGTGCCAGCAGCACCCTCGGGGGTAGCTCCTACAATGAGCAGTTCTTC.

In its sample, this clonotype was seen many times. The CDR3 DNA reads as TGTGCCAGCAGCTTAGGCAGACTGTTTTTCAACACCGGGGAGCTGTTTTTT. It specifies CASSLGRLFFNTGELFF. The gene calls are TRBV13 and TRBJ2-2; no firm D call. The CDR3 covers 17 residues. Trimming shortened V by 0 bases and J by 2 bases, and 13 bases separated the two germline ends. Germline assignment: CDR1 PRHDT and CDR2 FYEKMQ (reference sequence).

This clonotype was seen many times. The chain uses TRBV2 and TRBJ2-7; maybe TRBD2 (5 bases). Germline V lookup: CDR1 SNHLY, CDR2 FYNNEI. This CDR3 region has 14 residues. V was shortened by 8 bases and J by 5 bases, with 19 bases between the two germline ends. CDR3 residues: CASSLVGVLDEQYF. CDR3 in DNA: TGTGCCAGCTCGCTCGTCGGGGTTCTGGACGAGCAGTACTTC.

With regard to this clonotype: A much larger clone lies a single base off, so this may be a read error. The chain links TRBV11-2 to TRBJ1-4, with D possibly TRBD1 on 5 matching bases. The germline V gene has CDR1 SGHAT and CDR2 FQNNGV. This CDR3 is built from 11 residues. The CDR3 loop reads CASSLGEKLLF. CDR3 bases: TGTGCCAGCAGCTTGGGGGAAAAACTGCTTTTT.

This clonotype was picked up many times. The chain joins TRBV6-1 to TRBJ1-2; weak D call: TRBD1 (5 bases). The germline V gene encodes CDR1 MNHNS and CDR2 SASEGT. The CDR3 contains 13 residues. With 6 bases removed from V and 5 bases from J, the gap between germline ends came to 13 bases. This CDR3 reads CASSLNRIYGYTF. The CDR3, as DNA: TGTGCCAGCAGCCTGAACAGGATTTATGGCTACACCTTC.

CDR3 residues: CASSFPGLAGNNEQFF. The CDR3, as DNA: TGTGCCAGCAGCTTCCCTGGGCTAGCGGGGAACAATGAGCAGTTCTTC. The J gene is TRBJ2-1, the V gene TRBV11-2; 9 bases line up with TRBD2. The CDR3 extends over 16 amino acids. With 3 bases clipped from V and 5 bases from J, the junction kept 8 bases outside the gene matches. In germline, CDR1 is SGHAT, CDR2 FQNNGV.

This clonotype has a handful of counts. The chain is built from TRBV3-1 and TRBJ2-7; D is unclear. The CDR3 contains 17 residues. Deletions cut 0 bases from V and 2 bases from J, with 17 bases between. CDR1 is LGHDT and CDR2 is YNNKEL in the germline V gene (reference sequence). CDR3 in DNA: TGTGCCAGCAGCCAAGATTCCTCACGACTCCTCACCTACGAGCAGTACTTC. It specifies CASSQDSSRLLTYEQYF.

This clonotype was found many times. The rearrangement joins TRBV9 to TRBJ2-1; TRBD2 aligns across 11 bases. CDR1 is SGDLS, CDR2 YYNGEE, per germline. This CDR3 comprises 15 residues. V lost 3 bases, J lost 7 bases, and 6 bases stayed unmatched. In DNA form, the CDR3 reads TGTGCCAGCAGCGGGATCGGGACTAGCGGAAATGAGCAGTTCTTC. Its translation is CASSGIGTSGNEQFF.

The chain is built from TRBV12-3 or TRBV12-4 and TRBJ2-7; the match to TRBD1 covers 7 bases. The CDR3 consists of 13 residues. V dropped 5 bases and J dropped 9; count of bases not matched to a gene: 10. Here the CDR3 reads CASSPGTVLRQYF. In DNA, the CDR3 is TGTGCCAGCAGTCCCGGGACAGTCCTTCGGCAGTACTTC.

Many counts were recorded for this clonotype. This chain links TRBV7-8 with TRBJ1-2; 9 nucleotides line up with TRBD1. V dropped 5 bases and J dropped 2; count of bases not matched to a gene: 6. Per germline, CDR1 SGHVS and CDR2 FQNEAQ. The CDR3 has 15 amino acids. As DNA, the CDR3 is TGTGCCAGCAGCCCCGGGACAGGGACGAACTATGGCTACACCTTC. The encoded protein is CASSPGTGTNYGYTF.

The chain employs TRBV29-1 and TRBJ2-1, with D possibly being TRBD1 (6 bases). Germline assignment: CDR1 SQVTM and CDR2 ANQGSEA. The CDR3 has 10 amino acids. Trimming pared 7 bases from V and 7 bases from J, leaving 8 bases between. DNA of the CDR3: TGCAGCGCAACAGGGAATGAGCAGTTCTTC. Translation gives CSATGNEQFF.

On this clonotype itself: Since a much larger clone is just one base distant, this may be a read error. This chain uses TRBV7-6 with TRBJ1-1; the match to TRBD1 covers 7 bases. The CDR3 loop spans 14 amino acids. The V and J ends lost 0 bases and 6 bases, in that order; junction bases with no gene match: 4. In germline, CDR1 is SGHVS, CDR2 FNYEAQ. The CDR3 DNA reads TGTGCCAGCAGCTTAGCGGAGGACAGGTCTGAAGCTTTCTTT. The encoded protein is CASSLAEDRSEAFF.

This rearrangement joins TRBV4-2 to TRBJ1-5; D gene uncertain. Trimming stripped 3 bases from V and 2 bases from J, with 8 bases between. Germline CDR1 LGHNA, CDR2 YNFKEQ. This CDR3 contains 14 residues. The CDR3 is CASSQFGGNQPQHF. CDR3 bases: TGTGCCAGCAGCCAGTTTGGCGGCAATCAGCCCCAGCATTTT.

This clonotype was picked up many times. The chain is built from TRBV4-1 and TRBJ2-7; the match to TRBD1 covers 11 bases. This CDR3 is 15 amino acids long. The V gene end was trimmed by 4 bases and the J gene end by 4 bases; junction bases not matched to a gene: 6. Germline CDR1 reads MGHRA; CDR2 reads YSYEKL. The CDR3 DNA is TGCGCCAGCAGCCCCGGACAGGGGGCGGATTACGAGCAGTACTTC. Encoded protein: CASSPGQGADYEQYF.

At least ten counts were recorded for this clonotype. The rearrangement uses TRBV27 and TRBJ2-3, with 7 nucleotides matching TRBD1. The germline V gene encodes CDR1 MNHEY and CDR2 SMNVEV (reference sequence). Losses at the gene ends were 5 bases for V and 5 bases for J; bases not matched to a gene: 7. The CDR3 is made up of 14 amino acids. CDR3 DNA sequence: TGTGCCAGCAGTCATGACAGGGTTGAAGATACGCAGTATTTT. It is translated as CASSHDRVEDTQYF.